One T cell receptor beta chain is described in this entry. Its target is not known. These data belong to a study of shared clonotypes between healthy human individuals. Study as a whole: Three plates were used per donor for CD4 naive, three for CD4 memory, two for CD8 naive and one for CD8 memory.

Naive CD8 cells lacked CD45RO, underwent positive selection for CCR7 and left out terminally differentiated effector memory CD45RA+ cells. The germline V gene has CDR1 MGHRA and CDR2 YSYEKL. V trimming: 1 base; J trimming: 4 bases; junction bases outside the gene matches: 8. CDR3 length equals 17 residues. Findings of the study overall: All-four-donor shared clonotypes had higher generation probabilities than non-shared clonotypes did. Genetic and exposure-history diversity was limited by the small donor number.

Assay used: immunoSEQ multiplex PCR; TCRdb lists only in-frame clones, some missing. The sample lists around 550,000 clones; roughly 96% were seen once. The V and J genes are TRBV4-1 and TRBJ2-7; 12 bases are shared with TRBD2. The specimen sequenced was naive CD8+ T cells sorted from blood. The source is a woman under 40 in good health. CDR3: CASSQAKGLAGGYEQYF. CDR3 in DNA: TGCGCCAGCAGCCAAGCAAAGGGTCTAGCGGGAGGGTACGAGCAGTACTTC.